This TCR beta chain was sequenced during a study of T cells in Graves' hyperthyroidism and ophthalmopathy. With regard to this clonotype: Antigen unknown.

The CDR3 covers 15 residues. Per germline, CDR1 MGHRA and CDR2 YSYEKL. Deletions cut 0 bases from V and 4 bases from J, with 12 bases between. Whole-study findings and limits: The majority of expanded thyroid clonotypes above 0.001 also appeared in blood.

Amplified TCR beta CDR3 regions derived from RNA transcripts. Primed by the HTBI set, a first-round RT-PCR was run on the TCR CDR3. One entry per CDR3 protein results from TCRdb running MiXCR on the multiplex PCR reads. The table has fewer than 450,000 distinct CDR3 sequences, 17% seen once. The hyperthyroidism patients had all been newly diagnosed, and their disease duration was under 2 months. Their ages ranged from 18 to 65 years. Uncontrolled infection, other autoimmune disease, pregnancy or lactation barred patients from enrollment. PBMCs were obtained from approximately 10 ml fresh peripheral blood.

The rearrangement joins TRBV4-1 to TRBJ1-2, with D tentatively TRBD1 (6 bases). This TCR derives from a woman younger than 45 with Graves' hyperthyroidism that later progressed to Graves' ophthalmopathy. Input material: blood. The CDR3: CASSQEQGEGYGYTF. In nucleotides, the CDR3 is TGCGCCAGCAGCCAAGAACAGGGAGAGGGCTATGGCTACACCTTC.